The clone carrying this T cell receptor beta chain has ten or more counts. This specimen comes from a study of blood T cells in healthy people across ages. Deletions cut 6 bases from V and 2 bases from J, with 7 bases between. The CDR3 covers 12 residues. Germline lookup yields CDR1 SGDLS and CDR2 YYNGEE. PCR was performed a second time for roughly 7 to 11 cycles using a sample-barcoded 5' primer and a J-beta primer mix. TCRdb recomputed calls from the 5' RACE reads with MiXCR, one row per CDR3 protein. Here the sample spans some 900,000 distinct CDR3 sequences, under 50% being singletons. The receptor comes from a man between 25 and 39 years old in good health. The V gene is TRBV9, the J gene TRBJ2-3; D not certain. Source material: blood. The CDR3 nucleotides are TGTGCCAGCACCTCAACCACAGATACGCAGTATTTT. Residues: CASTSTTDTQYF.